Presented here are 29 T cell receptor beta chains from one specimen sequenced in a study of blood T cell repertoires in COVID-19. The table came from immunoSEQ multiplex PCR; TCRdb's copy has only in-frame clones and leaves some out. The table includes roughly 500,000 clones, roughly 89% detected once. Sequenced sample: peripheral blood. These TCRs come from a man between 18 and 35 years old with COVID-19, enrolled during active disease.

Here the CDR3 DNA reads TGTGCCAGCAGCTTAGCGGGGTCTGGGCGGAACACCGGGGAGCTGTTTTTT. Its translation: CASSLAGSGRNTGELFF. The V and J genes are TRBV11-3 and TRBJ2-2, with D possibly being TRBD2 (5 bases). Germline CDR1 SGHNT, CDR2 YENEEA. The V and J ends lost 1 base and 1 base respectively, with 13 bases between them. The CDR3 totals 17 residues.

The chain recombines TRBV4-1 with TRBJ2-5; possibly TRBD1 for D (5 bases). With 1 base removed from V and 2 bases from J, the gap between germline ends came to 17 bases. Germline assignment: CDR1 MGHRA and CDR2 YSYEKL. CDR3 length equals 17 residues. The CDR3 DNA is TGCGCCAGCAGCCAAGCTTCCGTGACAGAAATTCAAGAGACCCAGTACTTC. It specifies CASSQASVTEIQETQYF.

The rearrangement joins TRBV10-1 to TRBJ2-1; 7 bases map to TRBD2. This CDR3 region has 14 residues. J gave up 2 bases and V 6 bases, and 4 bases lay outside the gene matches. The germline V gene encodes CDR1 WNHNN and CDR2 SYGVQD (reference sequence). CDR3 DNA sequence: TGCGCCAGCAGCCCGGGGGGACCCTACAATGAGCAGTTCTTC. The encoded protein is CASSPGGPYNEQFF.

The V gene is TRBV7-6, the J gene TRBJ2-3; 7 bases fit TRBD2. Trimming at V came to 5 bases and at J to 2 bases, leaving 10 bases not matched to a gene. Germline CDR1 SGHVS, CDR2 FNYEAQ. CDR3 length: 16 residues. The CDR3: CASSVQGGGNTDTQYF. In DNA form, the CDR3 reads TGTGCCAGCAGCGTCCAGGGCGGGGGAAACACAGATACGCAGTATTTT.

The CDR3 DNA reads as TGTGCCAGTAGTATAGGAGACAGGGGTAGCAATCAGCCCCAGCATTTT. This codes for CASSIGDRGSNQPQHF. The chain uses TRBV19 and TRBJ1-5, with 8 bases that match TRBD1. Germline trimming cut 1 base from V and 0 bases from J; bases unmatched to any gene: 2. CDR3 length equals 16 residues. The germline V gene has CDR1 LNHDA and CDR2 SQIVND (reference sequence).

The chain links TRBV29-1 to TRBJ2-7, with TRBD2 matching 12 bases. With 3 bases clipped from V and 4 bases from J, the junction kept 10 bases outside the gene matches. CDR3 size: 16 residues. Germline-derived CDR1 and CDR2 are SQVTM and ANQGSEA. CDR3 bases: TGCAGCGTTGATGGTAGTCTAGCGGGAGGGCCATACGAGCAGTACTTC. Its translation: CSVDGSLAGGPYEQYF.

This sequence joins TRBV5-1 and TRBJ1-6, with 7 bases identical to TRBD1. V trimming: 4 bases; J trimming: 0 bases; junction bases outside the gene matches: 4. Per germline, CDR1 SGHRS and CDR2 YFSETQ. The CDR3 covers 16 residues. DNA for the CDR3: TGCGCCAGCAGCGTTGGGACAGACTCCTATAATTCACCCCTCCACTTT. This sequence encodes CASSVGTDSYNSPLHF. Filled out from reference TRBV5-1 and TRBJ1-6, the complete variable domain reads KAGVTQTPRYLIKTRGQQVTLSCSPISGHRSVSWYQQTPGQGLQFLFEYFSETQRNKGNFPGRFSGRQFSNSRSEMNVSTLELGDSALYLCASSVGTDSYNSPLHFGNGTRLTVT.

The CDR3 nucleotides are TGTGCCAGCAGGGGAGGGACCGGGACGTCCCTCCACTTT. Amino acids: CASRGGTGTSLHF. The chain couples TRBV2 to TRBJ1-6; possibly TRBD1 for D (5 bases). V lost 6 bases to trimming and J lost 14 bases, with 17 bases between them. CDR1 and CDR2 from the germline V gene are SNHLY and FYNNEI. The CDR3 runs to 13 residues.

The chain joins TRBV3-1 (or the pseudogene TRBV3-2) to TRBJ2-2; D is ambiguous. The CDR3 runs to 15 residues. V lost 0 bases and J lost 6, with 11 bases in between. Germline CDR1 and CDR2: LGHDT and YNNKEL (reference sequence). The CDR3 DNA reads as TGTGCCAGCAGCCAAGAGAGCCGACTCCCCGGGGAGCTGTTTTTT. Protein product: CASSQESRLPGELFF.

V and J are TRBV19 and TRBJ1-1, with 12 nucleotides matching TRBD1. Germline values: CDR1 LNHDA, CDR2 SQIVND (reference sequence). The J segment lost 4 bases and the V segment lost 9 bases, leaving 12 bases of the junction unmatched. The length of the CDR3 is 16 residues. CDR3 in amino acids: CARINLRDRGRTEAFF. In DNA form, the CDR3 reads TGTGCCAGAATCAACCTCCGGGACAGGGGGCGCACTGAAGCTTTCTTT.

This clone was found a few times. V and J are TRBV2 and TRBJ1-3; D not resolved. CDR1 and CDR2 from the germline V gene are SNHLY and FYNNEI. The ends were cut back, 5 bases at V and 4 bases at J, with 15 bases in the middle. This CDR3 is 15 amino acids long. CDR3 nucleotide sequence: TGTGCCAGCAGTAGCGAGGAGATCGCCGGAAACACCATATATTTT. Amino acid sequence: CASSSEEIAGNTIYF.

This sequence joins TRBV19 and TRBJ2-2; D may be TRBD1 (6 bases). Per germline, CDR1 LNHDA and CDR2 SQIVND (reference sequence). The CDR3 contains 17 residues. V lost 4 bases and J 4 bases, leaving 19 bases between the germline ends. CDR3 in amino acids: CASSTHRDFVVTGELFF. The CDR3 DNA reads TGTGCCAGTAGTACACACAGGGATTTCGTAGTCACCGGGGAGCTGTTTTTT.

In its sample, this clone was seen once. Other DNA variants within this sample encode the same CDR3. V usage is TRBV2 and J usage is TRBJ2-5; D not certain. CDR1 and CDR2 (germline): SNHLY, FYNNEI. V was pared by 3 bases and J by 5 bases, with 4 bases between. The CDR3 length is 11 residues. The CDR3 DNA is TGTGCCAGCAGTGAGCGGGAGACCCAGTACTTC. Translating gives CASSERETQYF.

The table lists this clone with a count of one. V and J are TRBV5-1 and TRBJ1-2; TRBD1 agrees at 9 bases. The V segment lost 4 bases and the J segment 7 bases; nucleotides outside the gene matches: 11. CDR1 and CDR2 (germline): SGHRS, YFSETQ. There are 15 residues in the CDR3. CDR3 sequence: CASSPSGTGFGGYTF. The DNA of the CDR3 is TGCGCCAGCAGCCCATCCGGGACAGGGTTCGGTGGCTACACCTTC.

The gene calls are TRBV7-9 and TRBJ2-5; possibly TRBD2 for D (5 bases). From germline, CDR1 is SEHNR and CDR2 FQNEAQ (reference sequence). The V end lost 1 base, the J end lost 10 bases, and 7 bases lay between the germline ends. This CDR3 region has 11 residues. The CDR3 DNA reads TGTGCCAGCAGCTTAGTGGAGGACCAGTACTTC. This codes for CASSLVEDQYF.

The rearrangement links TRBV24-1 to TRBJ2-1; 9 positions match TRBD1. The ends lost 2 bases at V and 7 bases at J; junction bases unmatched: 5. This CDR3 region has 15 residues. Germline V CDR1 and CDR2: KGHDR, SFDVKD. This CDR3 reads CATSDSGTGLNEQFF. The CDR3, as DNA: TGTGCCACCAGTGATTCGGGGACAGGGCTGAATGAGCAGTTCTTC.

The V call is TRBV30, the J call TRBJ1-2; the match to TRBD1 covers 7 bases. Germline CDR1 is GTSNPN and CDR2 is SVGIG (reference sequence). The CDR3 loop spans 14 amino acids. The junction had 10 bases not matched to a gene; V was cut back by 2 bases and J by 7 bases. The CDR3 spells CAWSRQGSWGGYTF. The CDR3 bases are TGTGCCTGGAGTCGACAGGGATCATGGGGTGGCTACACCTTC. The full variable domain, rest sourced from reference TRBV30 and TRBJ1-2, is SQTIHQWPATLVQPVGSPLSLECTVEGTSNPNLYWYRQAAGRGLQLLFYSVGIGQISSEVPQNLSASRPQDRQFILSSKKLLLSDSGFYLCAWSRQGSWGGYTFGSGTRLTVV.

V is TRBV5-1 and J is TRBJ1-4; TRBD1 aligns across 10 bases. J lost 2 bases, V lost 3 bases, and 4 bases had no gene match. CDR1 is SGHRS, CDR2 YFSETQ, per germline. The CDR3 is 16 residues long. CDR3 nucleotide sequence: TGCGCCAGCAGCTGGGGGACAGGGGCGACTAATGAAAAACTGTTTTTT. This gives the protein CASSWGTGATNEKLFF.

The chain links TRBV29-1 to TRBJ2-7, with D maybe TRBD1 (5 bases). The CDR3 is made up of 10 amino acids. V was trimmed by 5 bases and J by 7 bases, leaving 9 bases between them. The germline V gene has CDR1 SQVTM and CDR2 ANQGSEA. The CDR3 nucleotides are TGCAGCGTTAAAAACAGGGAGCAGTACTTC. Protein: CSVKNREQYF.

The CDR3, as DNA: TGTGCCAGCAGCCAGAGAGACGGGGGATCTCCTGATACGCAGTATTTT. Amino acids: CASSQRDGGSPDTQYF. This chain uses TRBV3-1 (or the pseudogene TRBV3-2) with TRBJ2-3, with D maybe TRBD2 (6 bases). Trimming shortened V by 3 bases and J by 6 bases, and 19 bases separated the two germline ends. Germline loops: CDR1 LGHDT, CDR2 YNNKEL (reference sequence). The CDR3 length is 16 residues.

This chain links TRBV3-1 (or the pseudogene TRBV3-2) with TRBJ2-5, with 10 bases matching TRBD2. CDR3 length: 16 amino acids. J gave up 1 base and V 1 base, and 3 bases lay outside the gene matches. The germline V gene has CDR1 LGHDT and CDR2 YNNKEL (reference sequence). The DNA for the CDR3 is TGTGCCAGCAGCCAAGGTAGGACTAGCGGCCAAGAGACCCAGTACTTC. Protein: CASSQGRTSGQETQYF.

The rearrangement joins TRBV10-3 to TRBJ2-7; D is uncertain. Deletions cut 10 bases from V and 6 bases from J, with 16 bases between. Germline loops: CDR1 ENHRY, CDR2 SYGVKD. The CDR3 totals 12 residues. CDR3 in amino acids: CATNPRSGEQYF. In nucleotides, the CDR3 is TGTGCCACCAACCCGAGGTCGGGCGAGCAGTACTTC.

The chain combines TRBV6-5 with TRBJ2-4, with a tentative D call TRBD2 (5 bases). CDR1 MNHEY and CDR2 SVGAGI come from the germline V gene. Between the trimmed V and J ends, which lost 6 bases and 4 bases, there was a span of 13 bases. The CDR3 consists of 14 residues. This CDR3 reads CASRRGDTKNIQYF. The DNA for the CDR3 is TGTGCCAGCAGACGGGGTGATACAAAAAACATTCAGTACTTC.

The chain has TRBV7-9 and TRBJ2-7, with a tentative D call TRBD1 (6 bases). The CDR3 has 14 amino acids. CDR1 SEHNR and CDR2 FQNEAQ come from the germline V gene (reference sequence). The V end was cut by 6 bases, the J end by 0 bases, with 12 bases between. CDR3 DNA: TGTGCCAGCAGGGGTCAGGGGCTCTCCTACGAGCAGTACTTC. This codes for CASRGQGLSYEQYF.

This rearrangement joins TRBV2 to TRBJ2-3, with 9 bases that match TRBD1. V gave up 7 bases and J gave up 3 bases; unmatched junction bases: 5. Germline loops: CDR1 SNHLY, CDR2 FYNNEI. The CDR3 has 14 residues. CDR3 nucleotide sequence: TGTGCCAGCATACCGGGACAGGGTACAGATACGCAGTATTTT. Its protein product is CASIPGQGTDTQYF.

V usage is TRBV5-4 and J usage is TRBJ1-1, with TRBD1 identical over 9 bases. Germline CDR1 SGHNT, CDR2 YYREEE (reference sequence). CDR3 length: 17 residues. Trimming at V came to 0 bases and at J to 5 bases, leaving 11 bases not matched to a gene. CDR3 nucleotides: TGTGCCAGCAGCTTGGCCTTGGACAGGGGCGTTGCGACTGAAGCTTTCTTT. It codes for CASSLALDRGVATEAFF.

This clone appeared once. The CDR3 DNA reads as TGTGCCAGCAGCCAAAGGACAGGGCGGAGGTACGAGCAGTACTTC. This sequence encodes CASSQRTGRRYEQYF. The rearrangement joins TRBV7-9 to TRBJ2-7; 8 positions agree with TRBD1. The CDR3 totals 15 residues. CDR1 SEHNR and CDR2 FQNEAQ come from the germline V gene (reference sequence). Unmatched junction bases numbered 10, after V lost 5 bases and J lost 4 bases.

The rearrangement joins TRBV2 to TRBJ1-2, with 8 bases aligning to TRBD1. V shed 3 bases and J 8 bases; nucleotides not matched to a gene: 11. CDR1 SNHLY and CDR2 FYNNEI come from the germline V gene. This CDR3 comprises 15 residues. The CDR3 spells CASSDQRQGARGYTF. DNA for the CDR3: TGTGCCAGCAGTGATCAGCGGCAGGGGGCGCGAGGCTACACCTTC.

The chain combines TRBV6-6 with TRBJ2-7, with 7 bases matching TRBD1. CDR1 MNHNY and CDR2 SVGAGI come from the germline V gene (reference sequence). There are 14 residues in the CDR3. The V segment lost 6 bases and the J segment 2 bases; nucleotides outside the gene matches: 7. CDR3 sequence: CASRATGRTYEQYF. The CDR3 DNA sequence: TGTGCCAGCAGGGCGACAGGGCGCACCTACGAGCAGTACTTC.